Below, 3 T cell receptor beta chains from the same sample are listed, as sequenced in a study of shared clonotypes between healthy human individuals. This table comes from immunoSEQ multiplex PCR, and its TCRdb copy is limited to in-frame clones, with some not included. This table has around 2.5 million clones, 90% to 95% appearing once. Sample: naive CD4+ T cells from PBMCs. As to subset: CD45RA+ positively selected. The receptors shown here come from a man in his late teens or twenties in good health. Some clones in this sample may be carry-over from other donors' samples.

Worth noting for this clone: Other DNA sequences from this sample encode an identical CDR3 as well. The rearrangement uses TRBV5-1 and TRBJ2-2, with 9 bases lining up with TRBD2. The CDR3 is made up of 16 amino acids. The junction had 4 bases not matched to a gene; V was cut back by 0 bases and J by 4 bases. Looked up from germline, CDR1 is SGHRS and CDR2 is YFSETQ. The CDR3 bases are TGCGCCAGCAGCTTGGTCCCACTAGCGGGCACCGGGGAGCTGTTTTTT. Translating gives CASSLVPLAGTGELFF.

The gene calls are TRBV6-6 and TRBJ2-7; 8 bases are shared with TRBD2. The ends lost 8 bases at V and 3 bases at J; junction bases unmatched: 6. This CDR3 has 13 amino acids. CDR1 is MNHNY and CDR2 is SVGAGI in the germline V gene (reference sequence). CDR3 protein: CASGGLVLYEQYF. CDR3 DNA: TGTGCCAGCGGGGGACTAGTACTCTACGAGCAGTACTTC.

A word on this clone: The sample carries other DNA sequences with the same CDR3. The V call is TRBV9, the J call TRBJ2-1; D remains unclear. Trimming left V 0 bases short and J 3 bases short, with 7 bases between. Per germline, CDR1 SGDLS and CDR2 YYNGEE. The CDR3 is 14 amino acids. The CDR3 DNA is TGTGCCAGCAGCGTAGGTCGGATCTACAATGAGCAGTTCTTC. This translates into CASSVGRIYNEQFF.